This T cell receptor (beta chain) was retrieved from a study of T cells in Graves' hyperthyroidism and ophthalmopathy. Whole-study results and caveats: Ophthalmopathy, as predicted by the model, came a median roughly 6.8 months after the prediction. Most expanded thyroid clonotypes above 0.001 also appeared in blood. A 13 V-J signature model discriminated ophthalmopathy versus stable hyperthyroidism.

About this clonotype itself: The antigen is undetermined.

The CDR3 sequence is 13 residues long. V was pared by 4 bases and J by 3 bases, with 10 bases between. CDR1 ENHRY and CDR2 SYGVKD come from the germline V gene. Authors of the study amplified TCR beta CDR3 regions from RNA transcripts. An initial round of RT-PCR targeting the TCR CDR3 relied on the HTBI primer set. TCRdb processed the multiplex PCR reads anew with MiXCR; each CDR3 protein has one entry. This sample has 500,000 to 750,000 distinct CDR3 sequences, with 40% to 55% found just once. Diagnostic assessment was based on clinical symptoms, serum thyroxine and TRAb, thyroid ultrasound and orbital computed tomography.

This chain joins TRBV10-3 and TRBJ2-7; D possibly corresponds to TRBD1 (5 bases). This receptor was taken from a woman aged 18-35 years with Graves' hyperthyroidism. Sequences were obtained from peripheral blood or thyroid tissue (not recorded which). The CDR3 loop is CAISGGSHYEQYF. The CDR3 nucleotides read TGTGCCATCAGTGGGGGCAGTCACTACGAGCAGTACTTC.